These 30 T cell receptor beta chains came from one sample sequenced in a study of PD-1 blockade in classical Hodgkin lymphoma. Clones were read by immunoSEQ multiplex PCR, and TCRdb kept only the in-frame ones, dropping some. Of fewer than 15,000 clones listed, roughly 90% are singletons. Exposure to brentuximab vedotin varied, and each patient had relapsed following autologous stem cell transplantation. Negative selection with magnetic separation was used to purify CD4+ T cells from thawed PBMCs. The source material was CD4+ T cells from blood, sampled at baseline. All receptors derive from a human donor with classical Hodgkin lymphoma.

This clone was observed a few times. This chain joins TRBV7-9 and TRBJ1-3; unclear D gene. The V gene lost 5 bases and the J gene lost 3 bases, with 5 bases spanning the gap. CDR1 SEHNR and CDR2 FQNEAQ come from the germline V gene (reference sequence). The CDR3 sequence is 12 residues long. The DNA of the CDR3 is TGTGCCAGCAGCCGGGTTGGAAACACCATATATTTT. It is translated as CASSRVGNTIYF.

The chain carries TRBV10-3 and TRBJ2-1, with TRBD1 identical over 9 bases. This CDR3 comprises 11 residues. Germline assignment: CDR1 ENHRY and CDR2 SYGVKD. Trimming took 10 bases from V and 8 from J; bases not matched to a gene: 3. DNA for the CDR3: TGTGCCACCCGGACAGGGGATGAGCAGTTCTTC. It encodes CATRTGDEQFF.

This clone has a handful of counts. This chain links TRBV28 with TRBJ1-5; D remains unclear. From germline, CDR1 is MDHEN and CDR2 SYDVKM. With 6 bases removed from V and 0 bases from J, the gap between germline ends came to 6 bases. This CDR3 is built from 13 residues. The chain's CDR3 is CASRGFSNQPQHF. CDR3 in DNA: TGTGCCAGCAGGGGTTTTAGCAATCAGCCCCAGCATTTT.

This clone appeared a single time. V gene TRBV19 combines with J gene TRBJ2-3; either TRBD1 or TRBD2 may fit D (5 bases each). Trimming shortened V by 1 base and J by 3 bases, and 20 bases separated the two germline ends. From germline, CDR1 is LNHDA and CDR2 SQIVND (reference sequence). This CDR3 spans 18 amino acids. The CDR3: CASSIGNWDPRGTDTQYF. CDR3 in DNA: TGTGCCAGTAGTATAGGGAATTGGGACCCCCGTGGGACAGATACGCAGTATTTT. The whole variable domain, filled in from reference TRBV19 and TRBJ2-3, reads DGGITQSPKYLFRKEGQNVTLSCEQNLNHDAMYWYRQDPGQGLRLIYYSQIVNDFQKGDIAEGYSVSREKKESFPLTVTSAQKNPTAFYLCASSIGNWDPRGTDTQYFGPGTRLTVL.

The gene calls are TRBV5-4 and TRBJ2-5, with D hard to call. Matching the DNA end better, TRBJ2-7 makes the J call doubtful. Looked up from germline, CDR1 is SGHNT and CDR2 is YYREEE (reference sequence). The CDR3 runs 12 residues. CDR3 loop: CASSLGADEQYF. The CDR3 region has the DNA TGTGCCAGCAGCTTGGGGGCCGACGAGCAGTACTTC.

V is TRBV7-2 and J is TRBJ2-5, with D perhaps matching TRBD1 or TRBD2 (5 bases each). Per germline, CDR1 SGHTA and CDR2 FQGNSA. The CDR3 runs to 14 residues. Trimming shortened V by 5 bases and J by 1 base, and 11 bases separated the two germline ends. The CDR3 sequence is CASSTGDPQETQYF. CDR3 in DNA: TGTGCCAGCAGCACTGGGGACCCCCAAGAGACCCAGTACTTC.

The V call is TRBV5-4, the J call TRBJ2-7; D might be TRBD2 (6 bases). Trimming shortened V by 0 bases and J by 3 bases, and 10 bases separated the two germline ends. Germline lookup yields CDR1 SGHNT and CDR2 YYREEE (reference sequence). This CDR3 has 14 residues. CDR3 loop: CASSLEPGVYEQYF. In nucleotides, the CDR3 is TGTGCCAGCAGCTTGGAACCGGGGGTCTACGAGCAGTACTTC.

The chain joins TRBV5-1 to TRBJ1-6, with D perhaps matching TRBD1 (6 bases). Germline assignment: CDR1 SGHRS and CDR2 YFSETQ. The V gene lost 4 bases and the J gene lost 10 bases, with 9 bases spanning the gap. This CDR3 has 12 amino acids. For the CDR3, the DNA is TGCGCCAGCAGCACTACAGGGTCACCCCTCCACTTT. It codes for CASSTTGSPLHF. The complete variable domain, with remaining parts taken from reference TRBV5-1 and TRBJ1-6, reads KAGVTQTPRYLIKTRGQQVTLSCSPISGHRSVSWYQQTPGQGLQFLFEYFSETQRNKGNFPGRFSGRQFSNSRSEMNVSTLELGDSALYLCASSTTGSPLHFGNGTRLTVT.

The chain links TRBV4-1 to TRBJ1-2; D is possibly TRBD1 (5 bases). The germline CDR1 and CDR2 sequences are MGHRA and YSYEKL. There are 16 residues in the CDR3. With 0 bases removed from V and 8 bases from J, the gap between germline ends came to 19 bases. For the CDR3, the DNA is TGCGCCAGCAGCCAAGATAGAGTTTCGGGGAGGGACGGCTACACCTTC. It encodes CASSQDRVSGRDGYTF.

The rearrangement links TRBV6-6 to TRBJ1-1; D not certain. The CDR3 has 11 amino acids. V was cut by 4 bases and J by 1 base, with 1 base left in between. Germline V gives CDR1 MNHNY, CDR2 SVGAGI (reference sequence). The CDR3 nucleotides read TGTGCCAGCAGTTGGAACACTGAAGCTTTCTTT. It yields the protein CASSWNTEAFF.

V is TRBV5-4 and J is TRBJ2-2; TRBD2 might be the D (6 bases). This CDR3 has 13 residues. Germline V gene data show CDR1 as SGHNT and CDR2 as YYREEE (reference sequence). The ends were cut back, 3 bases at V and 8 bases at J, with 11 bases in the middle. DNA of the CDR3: TGTGCCAGCAGCTCGGGGGAGATGGGGGAGCTGTTTTTT. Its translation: CASSSGEMGELFF.

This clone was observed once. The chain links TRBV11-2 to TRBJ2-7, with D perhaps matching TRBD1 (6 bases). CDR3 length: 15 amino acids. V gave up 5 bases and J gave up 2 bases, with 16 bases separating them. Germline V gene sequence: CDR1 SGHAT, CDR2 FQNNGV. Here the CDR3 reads CASSIRQVEPYEQYF. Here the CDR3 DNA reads TGTGCCAGCAGCATCCGACAGGTAGAACCCTACGAGCAGTACTTC.

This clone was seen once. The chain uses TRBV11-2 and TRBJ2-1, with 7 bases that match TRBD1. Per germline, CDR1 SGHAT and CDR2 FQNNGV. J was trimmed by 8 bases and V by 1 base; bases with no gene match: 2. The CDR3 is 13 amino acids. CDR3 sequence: CASSLGQGDEQFF. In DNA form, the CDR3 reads TGTGCCAGCAGCTTAGGACAGGGTGATGAGCAGTTCTTC.

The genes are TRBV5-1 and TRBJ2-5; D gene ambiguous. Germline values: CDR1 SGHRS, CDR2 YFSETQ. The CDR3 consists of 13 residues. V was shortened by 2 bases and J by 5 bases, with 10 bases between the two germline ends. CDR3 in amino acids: CASSFQVFETQYF. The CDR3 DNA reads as TGCGCCAGCAGCTTCCAGGTCTTTGAGACCCAGTACTTC.

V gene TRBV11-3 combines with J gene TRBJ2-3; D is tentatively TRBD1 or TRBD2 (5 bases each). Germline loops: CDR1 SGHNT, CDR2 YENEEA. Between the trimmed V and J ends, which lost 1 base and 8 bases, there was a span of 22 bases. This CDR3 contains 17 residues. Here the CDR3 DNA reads TGTGCCAGCAGCTTAGGCGTGGGGGAACTCTCGAGAGTTACGCAGTATTTT. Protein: CASSLGVGELSRVTQYF. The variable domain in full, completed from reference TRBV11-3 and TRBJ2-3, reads EAGVVQSPRYKIIEKKQPVAFWCNPISGHNTLYWYLQNLGQGPELLIRYENEEAVDDSQLPKDRFSAERLKGVDSTLKIQPAELGDSAVYLCASSLGVGELSRVTQYFGPGTRLTVL.

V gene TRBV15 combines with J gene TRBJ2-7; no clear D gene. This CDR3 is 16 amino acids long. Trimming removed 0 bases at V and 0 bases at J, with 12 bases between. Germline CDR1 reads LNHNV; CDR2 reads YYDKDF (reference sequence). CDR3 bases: TGTGCCACCAGCAGAGACTGGGGTATGACCTCCTACGAGCAGTACTTC. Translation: CATSRDWGMTSYEQYF.

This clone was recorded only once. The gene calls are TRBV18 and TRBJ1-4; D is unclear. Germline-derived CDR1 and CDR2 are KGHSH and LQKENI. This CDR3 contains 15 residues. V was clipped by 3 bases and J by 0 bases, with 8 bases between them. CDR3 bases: TGTGCCAGCTCACCCGTCACAGCAACTAATGAAAAACTGTTTTTT. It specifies CASSPVTATNEKLFF.

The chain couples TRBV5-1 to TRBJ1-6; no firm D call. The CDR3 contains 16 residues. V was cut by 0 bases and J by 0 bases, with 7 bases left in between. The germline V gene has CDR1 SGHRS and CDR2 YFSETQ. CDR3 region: CASSLARSSYNSPLHF. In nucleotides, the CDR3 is TGCGCCAGCAGCTTGGCCAGGAGCTCCTATAATTCACCCCTCCACTTT. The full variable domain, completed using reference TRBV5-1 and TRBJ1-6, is KAGVTQTPRYLIKTRGQQVTLSCSPISGHRSVSWYQQTPGQGLQFLFEYFSETQRNKGNFPGRFSGRQFSNSRSEMNVSTLELGDSALYLCASSLARSSYNSPLHFGNGTRLTVT.

Here the CDR3 reads CASSEGTSGIYEQYF. In DNA form, the CDR3 reads TGTGCCAGCAGTGAAGGGACTAGCGGGATATACGAGCAGTACTTC. The chain carries TRBV2 and TRBJ2-7; TRBD2 matches at 12 bases. The V and J ends lost 1 base and 4 bases, in that order; junction bases with no gene match: 2. In germline, CDR1 is SNHLY, CDR2 FYNNEI. The CDR3 consists of 15 residues.

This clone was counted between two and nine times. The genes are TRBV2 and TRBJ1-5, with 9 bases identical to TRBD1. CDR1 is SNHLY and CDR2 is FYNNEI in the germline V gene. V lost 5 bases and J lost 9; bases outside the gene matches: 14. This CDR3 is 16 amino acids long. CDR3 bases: TGTGCCAGCAGTCAAGGTACGGGACAGGGTATATGGCCCCAGCATTTT. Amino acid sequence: CASSQGTGQGIWPQHF.

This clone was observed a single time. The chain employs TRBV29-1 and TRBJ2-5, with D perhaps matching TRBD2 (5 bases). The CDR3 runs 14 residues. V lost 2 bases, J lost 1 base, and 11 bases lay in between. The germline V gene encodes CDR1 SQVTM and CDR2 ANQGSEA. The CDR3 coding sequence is TGCAGCGTTGAAATAAGCGGCCCCCAAGAGACCCAGTACTTC. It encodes CSVEISGPQETQYF.

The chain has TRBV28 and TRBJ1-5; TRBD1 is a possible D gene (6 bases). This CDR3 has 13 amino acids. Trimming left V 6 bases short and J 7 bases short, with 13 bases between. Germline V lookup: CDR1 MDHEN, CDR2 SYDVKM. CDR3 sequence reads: CASSTGRRQPQHF. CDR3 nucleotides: TGTGCCAGCAGCACAGGGAGACGGCAGCCCCAGCATTTT.

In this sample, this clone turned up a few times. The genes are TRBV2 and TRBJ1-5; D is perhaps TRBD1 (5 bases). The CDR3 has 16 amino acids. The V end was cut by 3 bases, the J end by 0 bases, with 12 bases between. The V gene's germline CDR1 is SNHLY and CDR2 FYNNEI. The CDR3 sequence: CASSEEGPYSNQPQHF. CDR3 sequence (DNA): TGTGCCAGCAGTGAGGAGGGGCCCTATAGCAATCAGCCCCAGCATTTT. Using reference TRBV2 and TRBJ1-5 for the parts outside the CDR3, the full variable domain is EPEVTQTPSHQVTQMGQEVILRCVPISNHLYFYWYRQILGQKVEFLVSFYNNEISEKSEIFDDQFSVERPDGSNFTLKIRSTKLEDSAMYFCASSEEGPYSNQPQHFGDGTRLSIL.

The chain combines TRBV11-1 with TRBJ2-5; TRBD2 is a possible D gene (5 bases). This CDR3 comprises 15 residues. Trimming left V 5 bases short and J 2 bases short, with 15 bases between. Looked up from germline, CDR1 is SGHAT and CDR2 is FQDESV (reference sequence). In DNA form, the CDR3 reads TGTGCCAGCAGCCGTGGACTCCAACAACAAGAGACCCAGTACTTC. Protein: CASSRGLQQQETQYF.

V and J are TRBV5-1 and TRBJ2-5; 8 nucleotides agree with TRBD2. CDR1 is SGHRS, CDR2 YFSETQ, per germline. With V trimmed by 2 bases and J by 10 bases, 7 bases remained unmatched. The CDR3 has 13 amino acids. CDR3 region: CASSLDGREGQYF. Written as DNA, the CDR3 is TGCGCCAGCAGCTTAGACGGACGGGAGGGCCAGTACTTC.

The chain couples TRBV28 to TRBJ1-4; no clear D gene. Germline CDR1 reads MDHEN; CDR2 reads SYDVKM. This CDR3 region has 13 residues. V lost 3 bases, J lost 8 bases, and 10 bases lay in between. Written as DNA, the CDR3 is TGTGCCAGCAGTTTTTTCGACCGCGAAAAACTGTTTTTT. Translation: CASSFFDREKLFF.

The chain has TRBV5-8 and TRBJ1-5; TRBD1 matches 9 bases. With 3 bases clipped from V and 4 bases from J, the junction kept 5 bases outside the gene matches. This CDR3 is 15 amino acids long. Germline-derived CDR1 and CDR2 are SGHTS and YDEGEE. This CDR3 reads CASSWGQGFNQPQHF. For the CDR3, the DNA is TGTGCCAGCAGCTGGGGACAGGGCTTTAATCAGCCCCAGCATTTT.

The CDR3 DNA follows: TGTGCCTGGTCTGCCCGGGACAGGGACATTACCATATATTTT. As protein: CAWSARDRDITIYF. V usage is TRBV30 and J usage is TRBJ1-3, with TRBD1 matching 9 bases. The CDR3 covers 14 residues. In germline, CDR1 is GTSNPN, CDR2 SVGIG (reference sequence). J was trimmed by 10 bases and V by 5 bases; bases with no gene match: 12. The whole variable domain, remainder taken from reference TRBV30 and TRBJ1-3, is SQTIHQWPATLVQPVGSPLSLECTVEGTSNPNLYWYRQAAGRGLQLLFYSVGIGQISSEVPQNLSASRPQDRQFILSSKKLLLSDSGFYLCAWSARDRDITIYFGEGSWLTVV.

The CDR3 DNA is TGTGCCAGCAGTGCGGGGGGGGGATACTACAATGAGCAGTTCTTC. Translating gives CASSAGGGYYNEQFF. This sequence joins TRBV2 and TRBJ2-1, with 8 bases that match TRBD2. The germline CDR1 and CDR2 sequences are SNHLY and FYNNEI. Germline trimming cut 4 bases from V and 3 bases from J; bases unmatched to any gene: 5. The CDR3 extends over 15 amino acids.

The CDR3: CASSYSNKVNTEAFF. CDR3 in DNA: TGTGCCAGCAGTTACTCAAACAAAGTAAACACTGAAGCTTTCTTT. This chain links TRBV6-6 with TRBJ1-1; the D is unclear. This CDR3 has 15 amino acids. V was trimmed by 0 bases and J by 2 bases, leaving 10 bases between them. CDR1 MNHNY and CDR2 SVGAGI come from the germline V gene (reference sequence).